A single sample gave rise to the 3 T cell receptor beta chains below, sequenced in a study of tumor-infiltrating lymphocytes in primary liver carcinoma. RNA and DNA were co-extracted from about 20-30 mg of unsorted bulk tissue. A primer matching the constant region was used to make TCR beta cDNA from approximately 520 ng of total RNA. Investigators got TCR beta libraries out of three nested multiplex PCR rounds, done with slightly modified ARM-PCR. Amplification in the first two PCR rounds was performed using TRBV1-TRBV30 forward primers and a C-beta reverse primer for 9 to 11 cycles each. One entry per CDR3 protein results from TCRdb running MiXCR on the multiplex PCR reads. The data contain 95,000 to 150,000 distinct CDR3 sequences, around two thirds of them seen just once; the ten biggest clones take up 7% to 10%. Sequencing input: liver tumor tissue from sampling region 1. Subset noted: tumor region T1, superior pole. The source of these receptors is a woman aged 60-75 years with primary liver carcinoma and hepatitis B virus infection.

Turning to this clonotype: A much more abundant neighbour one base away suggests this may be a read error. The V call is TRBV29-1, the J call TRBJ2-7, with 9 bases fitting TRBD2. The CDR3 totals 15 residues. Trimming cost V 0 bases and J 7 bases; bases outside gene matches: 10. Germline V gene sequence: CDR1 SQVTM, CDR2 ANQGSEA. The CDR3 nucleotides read TGCAGCGTTGAAGACCCCCGGGGCGGGAGGGGTGAGCAGTACTTC. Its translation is CSVEDPRGGRGEQYF.

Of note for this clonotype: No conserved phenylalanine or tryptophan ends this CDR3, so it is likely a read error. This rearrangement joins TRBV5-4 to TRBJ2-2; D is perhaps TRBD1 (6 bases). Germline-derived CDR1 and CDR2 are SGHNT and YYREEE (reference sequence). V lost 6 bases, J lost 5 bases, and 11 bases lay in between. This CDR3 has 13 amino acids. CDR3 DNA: TGTGCCAGCACCATCCAGGGGACCGGGGAGCTGTTTTCT. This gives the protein CASTIQGTGELFS.

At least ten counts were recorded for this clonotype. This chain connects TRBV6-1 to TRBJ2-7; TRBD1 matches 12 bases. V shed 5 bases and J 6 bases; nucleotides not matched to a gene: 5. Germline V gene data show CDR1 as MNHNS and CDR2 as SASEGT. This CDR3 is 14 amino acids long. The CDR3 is CASSNRDRGREQYF. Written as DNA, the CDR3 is TGTGCCAGCAGTAACCGGGACAGGGGGCGCGAGCAGTACTTC.